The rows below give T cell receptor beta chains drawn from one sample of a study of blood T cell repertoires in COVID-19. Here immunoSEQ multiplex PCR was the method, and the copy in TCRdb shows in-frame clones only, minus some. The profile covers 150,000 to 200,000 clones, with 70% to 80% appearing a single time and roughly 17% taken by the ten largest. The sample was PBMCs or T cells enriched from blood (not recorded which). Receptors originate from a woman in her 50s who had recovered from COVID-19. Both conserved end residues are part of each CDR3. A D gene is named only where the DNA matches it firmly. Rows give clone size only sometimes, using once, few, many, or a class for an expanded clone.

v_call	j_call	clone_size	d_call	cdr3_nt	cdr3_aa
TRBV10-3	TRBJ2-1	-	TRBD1	TGTGCCATCAGTGATGACAGGGATCCGTTCTTC	CAISDDRDPFF
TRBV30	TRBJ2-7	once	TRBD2	TGTGCCTGGAGTGTTAGTAGCGGGAGTTGGTACGAGCAGTACTTC	CAWSVSSGSWYEQYF
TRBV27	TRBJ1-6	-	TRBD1	TGTGCCAGCAGCTTCGGGTCAGGGGGCACTAATTCACCCCTCCACTTT	CASSFGSGGTNSPLHF
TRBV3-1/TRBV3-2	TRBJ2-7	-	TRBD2	TGTGCCAGCGGGCCTACTAGCGGGTACTACGAGCAGTACTTC	CASGPTSGYYEQYF
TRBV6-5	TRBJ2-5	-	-	TGTGCCAGCAGCAAAGCGGCTGGTCAAGAGACCCAGTACTTC	CASSKAAGQETQYF
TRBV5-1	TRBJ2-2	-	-	TGCGCCAGCAGCCTAGACACCGGGGAGCTGTTTTTT	CASSLDTGELFF
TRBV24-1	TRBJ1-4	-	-	TGTGCCACCAGTGACCTCAACTACGGGGGAAAACTGTTTTTT	CATSDLNYGGKLFF
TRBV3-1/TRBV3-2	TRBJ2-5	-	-	TGTGCCAGCAGCCAAGTCCCTCAAGAGACCCAGTACTTC	CASSQVPQETQYF
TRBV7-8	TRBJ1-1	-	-	TGTGCCAGCAGCTTAAAGGGGGGGGTTGGCAGGGGACACACTGAAGCTTTCTTT	CASSLKGGVGRGHTEAFF
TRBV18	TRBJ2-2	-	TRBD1	TGTGCCAGCTCAAGTACTGGACAGGGTTCCACCGGGGAGCTGTTTTTT	CASSSTGQGSTGELFF
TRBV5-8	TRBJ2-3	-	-	TGTGCCAGCAGCTTGGCGGGAGAGGTTCCAGATACGCAGTATTTT	CASSLAGEVPDTQYF
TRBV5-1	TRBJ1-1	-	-	TGCGCCAGCAGCTTGGCCCGACAAAACACTGAAGCTTTCTTT	CASSLARQNTEAFF
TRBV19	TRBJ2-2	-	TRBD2	TGTGCCAGTAGGACTAGCGGTAACACCGGGGAGCTGTTTTTT	CASRTSGNTGELFF
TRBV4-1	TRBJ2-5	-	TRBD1	TGCGCCAGCAGCCAGGGAAACAGGGGGCGGGGAGAGACCCAGTACTTC	CASSQGNRGRGETQYF
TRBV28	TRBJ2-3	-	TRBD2	TGTGCCAGCTATACCACAGCGGGAGCGGGCCCAGATACGCAGTATTTT	CASYTTAGAGPDTQYF
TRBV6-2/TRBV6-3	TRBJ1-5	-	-	TGTGCCAGCAGTACACGACAGTTGGGTCAGCCCCAGCATTTT	CASSTRQLGQPQHF
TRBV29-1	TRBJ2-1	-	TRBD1	TGCAGCGCCTCCGTACCTAACAGGGGGCGAAACTACAATGAGCAGTTCTTC	CSASVPNRGRNYNEQFF
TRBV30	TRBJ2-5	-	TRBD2	TGTGCCTGGATATTGGCGGGAGGTTCGGAGACCCAGTACTTC	CAWILAGGSETQYF
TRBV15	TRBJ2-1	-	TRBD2	TGTGCCACCAGCAGAGGAACCGGGACTAGCGGGCTTCAGGAGCAGTTCTTC	CATSRGTGTSGLQEQFF
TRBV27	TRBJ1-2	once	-	TGTGCCAGCAGTTTCCGTGGACTGGGCTACACCTTC	CASSFRGLGYTF
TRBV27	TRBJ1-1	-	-	TGTGCCAGCAGTTACAGGGCTTCCAACACTGAAGCTTTCTTT	CASSYRASNTEAFF
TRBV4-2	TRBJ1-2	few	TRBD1	TGTGCCAGCAGCAACGGACAGGGTTATGGCTACACCTTC	CASSNGQGYGYTF
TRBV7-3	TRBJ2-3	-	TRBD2	TGTGCCAGCAGCCCTAGCGGGACAACAGATACGCAGTATTTT	CASSPSGTTDTQYF
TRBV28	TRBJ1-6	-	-	TGTGCCAGCAGTTCCGGGACACTTAATTCACCCCTCCACTTT	CASSSGTLNSPLHF
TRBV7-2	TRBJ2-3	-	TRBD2	TGTGCCAGCAGAGCGCTAGCGGGAATTAGCACAGATACGCAGTATTTT	CASRALAGISTDTQYF
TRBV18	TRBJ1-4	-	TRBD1	TGTGCCAGCTCAGGGGACAGAGCTAATGAAAAACTGTTTTTT	CASSGDRANEKLFF
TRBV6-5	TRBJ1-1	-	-	TGTGCCAGCAGTTACGCCTCTCAGGGGAGCGACACTGAAGCTTTCTTT	CASSYASQGSDTEAFF
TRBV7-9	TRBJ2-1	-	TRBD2	TGTGCCAGCACCTTATGGGGGGGTGAGCAGTTCTTC	CASTLWGGEQFF
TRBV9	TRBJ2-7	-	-	TGTGCCAGCAGCGTAGCGGGAGAAGTCTACGAGCAGTACTTC	CASSVAGEVYEQYF
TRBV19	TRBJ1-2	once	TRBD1	TGTGCCAGTAGTACACCTTCCGGGACAGGGGCCTTCAACTATGGCTACACCTTC	CASSTPSGTGAFNYGYTF
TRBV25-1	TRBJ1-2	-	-	TGTGCCAGCAGTGAGCGGGGGCCAAACTATGGCTACACCTTC	CASSERGPNYGYTF
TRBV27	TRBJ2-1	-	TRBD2	TGTGCCAGCACCCCCCGGGCTAGCGGGACGTCGAACACACCTAGGTACAATGAGCAGTTCTTC	CASTPRASGTSNTPRYNEQFF